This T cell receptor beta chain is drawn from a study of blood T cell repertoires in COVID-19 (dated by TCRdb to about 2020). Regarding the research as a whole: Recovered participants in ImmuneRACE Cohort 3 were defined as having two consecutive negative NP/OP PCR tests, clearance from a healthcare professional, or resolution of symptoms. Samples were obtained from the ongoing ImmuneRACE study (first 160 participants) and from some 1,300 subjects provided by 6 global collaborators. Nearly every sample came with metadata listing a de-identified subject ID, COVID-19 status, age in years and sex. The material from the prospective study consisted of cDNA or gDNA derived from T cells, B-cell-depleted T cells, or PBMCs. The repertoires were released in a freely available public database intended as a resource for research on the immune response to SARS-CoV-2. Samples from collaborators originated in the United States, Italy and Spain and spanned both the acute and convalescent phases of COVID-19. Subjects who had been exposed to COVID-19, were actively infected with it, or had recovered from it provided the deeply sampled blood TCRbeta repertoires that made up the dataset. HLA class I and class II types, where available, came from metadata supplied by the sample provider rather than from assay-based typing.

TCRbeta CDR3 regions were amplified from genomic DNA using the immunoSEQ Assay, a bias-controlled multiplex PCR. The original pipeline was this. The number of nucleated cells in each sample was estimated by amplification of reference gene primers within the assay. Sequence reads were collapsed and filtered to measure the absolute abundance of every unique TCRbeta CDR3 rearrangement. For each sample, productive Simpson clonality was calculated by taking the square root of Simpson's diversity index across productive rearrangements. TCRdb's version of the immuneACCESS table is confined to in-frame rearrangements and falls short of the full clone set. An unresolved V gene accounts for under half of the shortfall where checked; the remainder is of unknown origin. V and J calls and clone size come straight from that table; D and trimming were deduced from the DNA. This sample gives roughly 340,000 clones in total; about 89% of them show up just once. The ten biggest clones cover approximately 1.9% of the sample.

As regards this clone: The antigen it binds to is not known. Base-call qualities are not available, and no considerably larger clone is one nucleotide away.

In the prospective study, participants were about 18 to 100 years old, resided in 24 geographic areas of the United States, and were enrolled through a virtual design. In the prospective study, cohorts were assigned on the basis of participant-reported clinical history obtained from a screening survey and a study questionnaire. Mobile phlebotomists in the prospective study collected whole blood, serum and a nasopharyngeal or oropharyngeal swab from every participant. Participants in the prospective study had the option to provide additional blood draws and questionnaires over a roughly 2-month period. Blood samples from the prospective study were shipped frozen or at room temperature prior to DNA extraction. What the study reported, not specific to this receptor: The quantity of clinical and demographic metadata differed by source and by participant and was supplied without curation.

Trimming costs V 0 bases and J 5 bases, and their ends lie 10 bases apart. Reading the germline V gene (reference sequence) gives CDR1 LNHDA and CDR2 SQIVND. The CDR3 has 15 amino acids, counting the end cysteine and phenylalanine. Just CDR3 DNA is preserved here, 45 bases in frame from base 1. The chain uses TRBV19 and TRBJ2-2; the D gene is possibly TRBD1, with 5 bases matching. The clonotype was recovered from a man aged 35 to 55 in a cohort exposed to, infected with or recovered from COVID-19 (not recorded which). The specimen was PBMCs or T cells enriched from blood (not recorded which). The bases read TGTGCCAGTAGTATAGAGGGGCAGAGGACCGGGGAGCTGTTTTTT. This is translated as CASSIEGQRTGELFF. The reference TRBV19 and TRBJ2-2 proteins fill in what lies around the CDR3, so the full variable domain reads DGGITQSPKYLFRKEGQNVTLSCEQNLNHDAMYWYRQDPGQGLRLIYYSQIVNDFQKGDIAEGYSVSREKKESFPLTVTSAQKNPTAFYLCASSIEGQRTGELFFGEGSRLTVL.